Described below is a single T cell receptor (beta chain) sequence and its context. These data belong to a study of control samples from healthy donors and cancer patients. The V gene's germline CDR1 is MNHEY and CDR2 SVGAGI. Trimming shortened V by 7 bases and J by 0 bases, and 4 bases separated the two germline ends. The CDR3 covers 12 residues. The repertoire was sequenced with immunoSEQ multiplex PCR; TCRdb's copy has only in-frame clones and lacks some. The profile covers approximately 87,000 clones, with roughly nine tenths appearing a single time and approximately 15% taken by the ten largest. Material for sequencing was blood. The gene calls are TRBV6-5 and TRBJ1-3; D remains ambiguous. The source of this sequence is a man in his forties or fifties in good health. CDR3 DNA: TGTGCCAGCACCTACTCTGGAAACACCATATATTTT. Protein product: CASTYSGNTIYF.